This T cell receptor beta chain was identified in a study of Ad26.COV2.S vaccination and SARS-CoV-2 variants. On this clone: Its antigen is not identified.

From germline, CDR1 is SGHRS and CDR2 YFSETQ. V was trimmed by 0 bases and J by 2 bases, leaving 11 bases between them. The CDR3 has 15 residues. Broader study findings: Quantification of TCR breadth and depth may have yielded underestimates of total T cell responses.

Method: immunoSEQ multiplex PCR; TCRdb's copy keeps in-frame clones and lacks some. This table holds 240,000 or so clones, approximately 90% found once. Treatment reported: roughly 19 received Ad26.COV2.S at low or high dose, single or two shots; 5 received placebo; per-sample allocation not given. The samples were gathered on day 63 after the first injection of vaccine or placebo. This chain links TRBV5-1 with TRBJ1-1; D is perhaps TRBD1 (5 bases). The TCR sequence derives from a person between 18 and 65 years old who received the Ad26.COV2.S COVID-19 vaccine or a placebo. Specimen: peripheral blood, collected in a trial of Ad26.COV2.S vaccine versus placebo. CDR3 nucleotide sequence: TGCGCCAGCAGCTTGGGTGACAGATTCAACACTGAAGCTTTCTTT. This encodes CASSLGDRFNTEAFF.